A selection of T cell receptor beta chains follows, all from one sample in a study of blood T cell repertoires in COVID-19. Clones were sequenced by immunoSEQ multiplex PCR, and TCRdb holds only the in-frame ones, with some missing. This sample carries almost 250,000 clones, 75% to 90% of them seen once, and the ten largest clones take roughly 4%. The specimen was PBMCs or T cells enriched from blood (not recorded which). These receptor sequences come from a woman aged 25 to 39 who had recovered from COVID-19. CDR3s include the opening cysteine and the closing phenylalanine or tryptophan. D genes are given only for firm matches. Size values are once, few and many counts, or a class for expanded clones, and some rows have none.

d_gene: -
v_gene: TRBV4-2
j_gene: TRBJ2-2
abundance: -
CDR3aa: CASSQPIAQGIINTGELFF
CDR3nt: TGTGCCAGCAGCCAACCCATAGCGCAGGGGATAATAAACACCGGGGAGCTGTTTTTT

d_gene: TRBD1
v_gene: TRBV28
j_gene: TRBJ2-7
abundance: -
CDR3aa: CASRRQGGNYEQYF
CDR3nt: TGTGCCAGCAGACGACAGGGGGGAAACTACGAGCAGTACTTC

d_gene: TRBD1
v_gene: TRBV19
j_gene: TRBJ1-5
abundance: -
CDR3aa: CASGRDSRHNQPQHF
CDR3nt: TGTGCCAGTGGCCGGGACAGCCGACACAATCAGCCCCAGCATTTT

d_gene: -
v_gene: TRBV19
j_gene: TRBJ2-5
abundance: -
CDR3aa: CASSTGGTKETQYF
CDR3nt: TGTGCCAGTAGTACTGGGGGGACCAAAGAGACCCAGTACTTC

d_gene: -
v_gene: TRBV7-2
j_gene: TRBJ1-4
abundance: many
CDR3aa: CASSLVAGMKEKLFF
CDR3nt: TGTGCCAGCAGCTTAGTTGCAGGGATGAAGGAAAAACTGTTTTTT

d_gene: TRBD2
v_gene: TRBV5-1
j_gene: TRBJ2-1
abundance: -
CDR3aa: CASSLELAGGGNEQFF
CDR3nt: TGCGCCAGCAGCTTGGAACTAGCGGGAGGAGGCAATGAGCAGTTCTTC

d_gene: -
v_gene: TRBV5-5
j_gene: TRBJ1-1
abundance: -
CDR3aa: CASSFNTPGGGRAFF
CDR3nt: TGTGCCAGCAGCTTCAACACCCCTGGCGGGGGGCGGGCTTTCTTT

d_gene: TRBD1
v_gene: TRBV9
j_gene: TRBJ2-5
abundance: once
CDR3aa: CASSVNRDRGSQETQYF
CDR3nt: TGTGCCAGCAGCGTAAACCGGGACAGGGGTTCCCAAGAGACCCAGTACTTC

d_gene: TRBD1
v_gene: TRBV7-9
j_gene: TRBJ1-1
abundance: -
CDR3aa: CASSLQGAVGTEAFF
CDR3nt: TGTGCCAGCAGCTTACAGGGGGCGGTAGGCACTGAAGCTTTCTTT

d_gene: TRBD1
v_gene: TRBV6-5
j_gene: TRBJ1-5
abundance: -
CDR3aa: CASRGQAYSNQPQHF
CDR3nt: TGTGCCAGCAGAGGACAGGCCTATAGCAATCAGCCCCAGCATTTT

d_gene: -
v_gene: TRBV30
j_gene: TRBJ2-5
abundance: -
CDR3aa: CAWSNYGTPGGETQYF
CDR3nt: TGTGCCTGGAGCAATTACGGGACCCCCGGGGGAGAGACCCAGTACTTC

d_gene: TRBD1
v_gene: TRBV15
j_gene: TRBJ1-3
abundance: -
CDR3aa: CATSSGDRGQSGNTIYF
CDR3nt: TGTGCCACCAGCAGTGGGGACAGGGGGCAGTCTGGAAACACCATATATTTT

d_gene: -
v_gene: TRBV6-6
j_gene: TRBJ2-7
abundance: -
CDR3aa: CASTNGLRRNSYEQYF
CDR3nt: TGTGCCAGCACCAACGGACTCAGGAGAAACTCCTACGAGCAGTACTTC

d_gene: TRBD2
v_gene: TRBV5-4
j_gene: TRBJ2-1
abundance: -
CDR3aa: CASSSGTSPNEQFF
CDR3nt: TGTGCCAGCAGCTCCGGGACTAGTCCCAATGAGCAGTTCTTC

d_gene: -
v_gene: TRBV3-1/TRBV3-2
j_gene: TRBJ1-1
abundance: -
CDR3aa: CASSPGFGGIVGAFF
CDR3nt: TGTGCCAGCAGCCCGGGCTTCGGAGGGATAGTTGGGGCTTTCTTT

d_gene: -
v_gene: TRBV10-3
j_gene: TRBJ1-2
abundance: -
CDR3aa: CAISDVGMDGYTF
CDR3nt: TGTGCCATCAGTGATGTGGGCATGGATGGCTACACCTTC

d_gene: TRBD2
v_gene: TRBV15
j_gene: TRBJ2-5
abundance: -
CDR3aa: CATSRAGTSAETQYF
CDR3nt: TGTGCCACCAGCAGAGCCGGGACTAGCGCCGAGACCCAGTACTTC

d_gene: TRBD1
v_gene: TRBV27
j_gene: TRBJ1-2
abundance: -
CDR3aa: CASSPRTGNGYTF
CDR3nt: TGTGCCAGCAGCCCCCGGACAGGGAATGGCTACACCTTC

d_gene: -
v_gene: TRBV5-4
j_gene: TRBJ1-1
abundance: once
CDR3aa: CASSFSPGITEAFF
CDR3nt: TGTGCCAGCAGCTTTAGCCCAGGGATTACTGAAGCTTTCTTT

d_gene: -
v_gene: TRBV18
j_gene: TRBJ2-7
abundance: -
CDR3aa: CASSPTSYEQYF
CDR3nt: TGTGCCAGCTCACCAACGAGCTACGAGCAGTACTTC

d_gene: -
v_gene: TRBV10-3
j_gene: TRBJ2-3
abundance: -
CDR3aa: CAISVGGPSTDTQYF
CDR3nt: TGTGCCATCAGTGTCGGAGGTCCTAGCACAGATACGCAGTATTTT

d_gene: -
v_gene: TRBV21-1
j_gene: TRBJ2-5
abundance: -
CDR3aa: CASRTLNQTGGETQYF
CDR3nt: TGTGCCAGCAGGACATTAAACCAGACAGGGGGTGAGACCCAGTACTTC

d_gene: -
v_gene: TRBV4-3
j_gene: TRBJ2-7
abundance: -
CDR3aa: CASSQGLYYEQYF
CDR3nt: TGCGCCAGCAGCCAAGGACTGTATTACGAGCAGTACTTC

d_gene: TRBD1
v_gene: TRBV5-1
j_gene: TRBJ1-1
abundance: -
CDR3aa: CASRTGSDTEAFF
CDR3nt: TGCGCCAGCAGGACAGGGTCGGACACTGAAGCTTTCTTT

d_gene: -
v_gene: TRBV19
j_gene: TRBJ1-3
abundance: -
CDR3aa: CASTEDGNSGNTIYF
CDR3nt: TGTGCCAGTACGGAGGACGGAAACTCTGGAAACACCATATATTTT

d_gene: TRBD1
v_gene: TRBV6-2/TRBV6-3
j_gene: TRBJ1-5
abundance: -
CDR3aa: CASSRDSSNQPQHF
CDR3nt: TGTGCCAGCAGCCGGGACAGCAGCAATCAGCCCCAGCATTTT

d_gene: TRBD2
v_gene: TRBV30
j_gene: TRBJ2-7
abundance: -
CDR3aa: CACRLAGQAYEQYF
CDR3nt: TGTGCCTGCCGACTAGCGGGTCAAGCCTACGAGCAGTACTTC

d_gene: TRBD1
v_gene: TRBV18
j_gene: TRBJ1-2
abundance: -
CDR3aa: CASSTGDGYTF
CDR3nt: TGTGCCAGCTCTACAGGGGATGGCTACACCTTC

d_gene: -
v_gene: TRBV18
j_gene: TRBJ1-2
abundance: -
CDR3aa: CASSPTGWIDGYTF
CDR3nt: TGTGCCAGCTCACCAACAGGGTGGATCGATGGCTACACCTTC

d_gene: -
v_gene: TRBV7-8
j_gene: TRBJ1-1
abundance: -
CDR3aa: CASSFLYRKVSGGFTEAFF
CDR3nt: TGTGCCAGCAGCTTCCTCTACAGAAAGGTCAGCGGGGGTTTCACTGAAGCTTTCTTT

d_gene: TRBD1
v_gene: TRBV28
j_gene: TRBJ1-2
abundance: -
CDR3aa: CASRHPGTVIYGYTF
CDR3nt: TGTGCCAGCAGACATCCCGGGACAGTCATCTATGGCTACACCTTC

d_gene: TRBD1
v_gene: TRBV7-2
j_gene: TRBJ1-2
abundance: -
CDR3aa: CASSLGQSGGNYGYTF
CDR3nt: TGTGCCAGCAGCTTAGGACAGTCAGGGGGTAACTATGGCTACACCTTC

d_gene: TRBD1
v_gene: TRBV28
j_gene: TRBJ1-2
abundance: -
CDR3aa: CASRQRQGPYNYGYTF
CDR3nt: TGTGCCAGCAGGCAGCGACAGGGACCATATAACTATGGCTACACCTTC

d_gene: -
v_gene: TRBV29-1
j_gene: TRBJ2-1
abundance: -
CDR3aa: CSVPRGAGLEQFF
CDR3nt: TGCAGCGTTCCGAGGGGAGCGGGCCTTGAGCAGTTCTTC

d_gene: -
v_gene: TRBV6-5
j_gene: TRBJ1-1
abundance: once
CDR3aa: CASSYSGRNTEAFF
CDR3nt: TGTGCCAGCAGTTACTCGGGCCGGAACACTGAAGCTTTCTTT

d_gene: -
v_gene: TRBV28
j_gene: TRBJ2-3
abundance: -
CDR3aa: CAITIGGGTDTQYF
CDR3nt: TGTGCCATCACCATTGGAGGGGGCACAGATACGCAGTATTTT

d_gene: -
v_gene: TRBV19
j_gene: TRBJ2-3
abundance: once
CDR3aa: CASKYTQNTDTQYF
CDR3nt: TGTGCCAGTAAATACACCCAAAACACAGATACGCAGTATTTT

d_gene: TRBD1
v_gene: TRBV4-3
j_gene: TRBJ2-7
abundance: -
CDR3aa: CASSHPPTGLSVFYEQYF
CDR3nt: TGCGCCAGCAGCCATCCTCCGACAGGGCTTTCGGTCTTTTACGAGCAGTACTTC